The next 25 T cell receptor beta chains were all read from a single sample in a study of monozygotic twins with inflammatory bowel disease. TCRdb processed the 5' RACE reads again and assigns one entry to each CDR3 protein, with no DNA. In all, the sample yields roughly 150,000 distinct CDR3 sequences. Sequencing input: blood. The receptor set was obtained from a human donor with ulcerative colitis or Crohn's disease, or a healthy co-twin of an affected twin (not recorded which).

Here the CDR3 reads CSARDPGGSGANVLTF. The rearrangement uses TRBV20-1 and TRBJ2-6; TCRdb's D call of TRBD1 is untestable without DNA. Germline loops: CDR1 DFQATT, CDR2 SNEGSKA (reference sequence). The CDR3 spans 16 residues.

V is TRBV11-2 and J is TRBJ2-2; the TCRdb D gene call, TRBD1, has no DNA to confirm it. The germline V gene encodes CDR1 SGHAT and CDR2 FQNNGV. The CDR3 consists of 15 residues. CDR3 loop: CASSSGTGGTGELFF.

The rearrangement joins TRBV6-1 to TRBJ2-5; TCRdb's D gene call, TRBD2, goes unchecked for lack of DNA. The CDR3 contains 17 residues. The germline V gene encodes CDR1 MNHNS and CDR2 SASEGT. The CDR3 region is CASSHGSGRDPQETQYF.

The rearrangement joins TRBV7-3 to TRBJ2-1; without DNA, the TCRdb call of TRBD2 cannot be checked. This CDR3 is 16 amino acids long. Germline CDR1 and CDR2: SGHTA and FQGTGA. CDR3 protein: CASSQSWTSGRNEQFF.

The chain employs TRBV20-1 and TRBJ2-5; the TCRdb D gene call, TRBD1, has no DNA to confirm it. Germline assignment: CDR1 DFQATT and CDR2 SNEGSKA (reference sequence). CDR3 length equals 14 residues. The CDR3 reads CSARDFGTQETQYF.

This CDR3 reads CSVVPGGTDTQYF. This chain joins TRBV29-1 and TRBJ2-3; lacking DNA, the TRBD1 call made by TCRdb goes unchecked. Germline CDR1 is SQVTM and CDR2 is ANQGSEA. This CDR3 is 13 amino acids long.

The chain joins TRBV10-3 to TRBJ2-2; the TRBD1 assignment by TCRdb is unverifiable without DNA. The germline gives CDR1 ENHRY, CDR2 SYGVKD. The CDR3 is made up of 13 amino acids. This chain's CDR3 is CAINPDLSGELFF.

The rearrangement uses TRBV6-1 and TRBJ1-5; TCRdb calls TRBD1, which cannot be checked without DNA. The CDR3 runs to 13 residues. The germline CDR1 and CDR2 sequences are MNHNS and SASEGT. The CDR3 loop is CASSPDRDQPQHF.

J is TRBJ2-7 and V is TRBV30; without DNA, the TCRdb call of TRBD2 cannot be checked. Germline CDR1 is GTSNPN and CDR2 is SVGIG (reference sequence). This CDR3 has 14 residues. This CDR3 is CAWSSRPGSYEQYF.

The gene calls are TRBV6-1 and TRBJ2-7; TCRdb's assignment of TRBD1 cannot be checked, as there is no DNA. In germline, CDR1 is MNHNS, CDR2 SASEGT. There are 15 residues in the CDR3. The CDR3 reads CASSDRPGQTYEQYF.

The chain joins TRBV9 to TRBJ2-3; TCRdb lists TRBD2, though no DNA is available to test this call. Germline lookup yields CDR1 SGDLS and CDR2 YYNGEE. The CDR3 sequence is 18 residues long. The CDR3: CASSVSAGGYPTTDTQYF. The complete variable domain, with remaining parts taken from reference TRBV9 and TRBJ2-3, reads DSGVTQTPKHLITATGQRVTLRCSPRSGDLSVYWYQQSLDQGLQFLIQYYNGEERAKGNILERFSAQQFPDLHSELNLSSLELGDSALYFCASSVSAGGYPTTDTQYFGPGTRLTVL.

The CDR3 region is CASSLRSQAYNSPLHF. J is TRBJ1-6 and V is TRBV7-6; TCRdb outputs TRBD1, but without DNA this stays unchecked. CDR1 is SGHVS, CDR2 FNYEAQ, per germline. CDR3 length: 16 amino acids.

The J gene is TRBJ1-1, the V gene TRBV7-3. Germline CDR1 reads SGHTA; CDR2 reads FQGTGA. CDR3 size: 16 residues. CDR3 sequence reads: CASSPTRVGKLTEAFF.

The rearrangement uses TRBV6-2 or TRBV6-3 and TRBJ2-7; the D gene TCRdb calls, TRBD2, cannot be checked with no DNA. CDR1 and CDR2 (germline): MNHEY, SVGEGT. CDR3 length: 16 residues. This CDR3 is CASSRPGLAGFYEQYF.

The gene calls are TRBV20-1 and TRBJ1-1. There are 16 residues in the CDR3. CDR1 and CDR2 from the germline V gene are DFQATT and SNEGSKA (reference sequence). CDR3 sequence reads: CSAPRRSYPRHTEAFF.

The chain carries TRBV7-9 and TRBJ2-4. There are 14 residues in the CDR3. Germline CDR1 SEHNR, CDR2 FQNEAQ (reference sequence). Here the CDR3 reads CASRATGAKNIQYF. The complete variable domain, with remaining parts taken from reference TRBV7-9 and TRBJ2-4, reads DTGVSQNPRHKITKRGQNVTFRCDPISEHNRLYWYRQTLGQGPEFLTYFQNEAQLEKSRLLSDRFSAERPKGSFSTLEIQRTEQGDSAMYLCASRATGAKNIQYFGAGTRLSVL.

V and J are TRBV5-1 and TRBJ1-5. The CDR3 loop spans 14 amino acids. Per germline, CDR1 SGHRS and CDR2 YFSETQ. The CDR3 protein is CASSLGAAGQPQHF.

The chain is built from TRBV20-1 and TRBJ2-1. CDR3 length: 14 amino acids. Germline CDR1 is DFQATT and CDR2 is SNEGSKA (reference sequence). CDR3: CSARTHASYNEQFF.

The rearrangement links TRBV5-6 to TRBJ2-1. The CDR3 spans 13 residues. Germline V gene lookup returns CDR1 SGHDT and CDR2 YYEEEE. The CDR3 sequence: CASRPNNYNEQFF.

The chain uses TRBV5-1 and TRBJ1-1; the TCRdb D gene call, TRBD1, has no DNA to confirm it. Germline CDR1 is SGHRS and CDR2 is YFSETQ. CDR3 length: 18 residues. CDR3 sequence reads: CASSWRQGMLLGGTEAFF.

The chain links TRBV12-3 or TRBV12-4 to TRBJ1-3. The CDR3 covers 12 residues. CDR3 loop: CASSSEGNTIYF.

V usage is TRBV5-1 and J usage is TRBJ1-3. CDR1 and CDR2 from the germline V gene are SGHRS and YFSETQ. The CDR3 covers 15 residues. CDR3 sequence: CASSLGSLSGNTIYF.

The V call is TRBV18, the J call TRBJ1-1; TCRdb designates TRBD1, a call that cannot be tested without DNA. Germline CDR1 and CDR2: KGHSH and LQKENI. The CDR3 covers 14 residues. Here the CDR3 reads CASSIGQANTEAFF.

The chain employs TRBV15 and TRBJ2-2. Germline values: CDR1 LNHNV, CDR2 YYDKDF (reference sequence). The CDR3 length is 15 residues. The CDR3 reads CATSRDRRETGELFF.

The genes are TRBV27 and TRBJ2-2; TCRdb lists TRBD1, though no DNA is available to test this call. Germline values: CDR1 MNHEY, CDR2 SMNVEV (reference sequence). The CDR3 totals 15 residues. This CDR3 reads CASSFSQGRTGELFF.